This T cell receptor (beta chain) was captured by sequencing in a study of T cell repertoires in cytomegalovirus infection. The wider study: Recently identified HLA-C-restricted CMV epitopes were among the peptides used. Public signatures in TCR beta pointed to CMV infection and matching HLA type. Study-level findings and limits: Ex vivo responses were dominated by HLA-C-restricted CMV-specific TCR beta clonotypes.

V was pared by 2 bases and J by 6 bases, with 18 bases between. The germline V gene has CDR1 SGDLS and CDR2 YYNGEE. The CDR3 loop spans 16 amino acids. This clonotype was counted ten times or more. The antigen is unknown. Each CDR3 protein gets one entry after TCRdb re-called the reads with MiXCR. The data contain about 350,000 distinct CDR3 sequences, roughly a third of them singletons. The source material was cultured PBMCs, sampled from culture after CMV antigen stimulation. The TCR sequence derives from a human donor in good health (CMV status not recorded). Some clones in this sample may be carry-over from other donors' samples. This sequence joins TRBV9 and TRBJ2-1, with D tentatively TRBD1 or TRBD2 (5 bases each). The CDR3 DNA sequence: TGTGCCAGCAGCGTCCTTGGGACCGCCCAGGGCAATGAGCAGTTCTTC. This gives the protein CASSVLGTAQGNEQFF.